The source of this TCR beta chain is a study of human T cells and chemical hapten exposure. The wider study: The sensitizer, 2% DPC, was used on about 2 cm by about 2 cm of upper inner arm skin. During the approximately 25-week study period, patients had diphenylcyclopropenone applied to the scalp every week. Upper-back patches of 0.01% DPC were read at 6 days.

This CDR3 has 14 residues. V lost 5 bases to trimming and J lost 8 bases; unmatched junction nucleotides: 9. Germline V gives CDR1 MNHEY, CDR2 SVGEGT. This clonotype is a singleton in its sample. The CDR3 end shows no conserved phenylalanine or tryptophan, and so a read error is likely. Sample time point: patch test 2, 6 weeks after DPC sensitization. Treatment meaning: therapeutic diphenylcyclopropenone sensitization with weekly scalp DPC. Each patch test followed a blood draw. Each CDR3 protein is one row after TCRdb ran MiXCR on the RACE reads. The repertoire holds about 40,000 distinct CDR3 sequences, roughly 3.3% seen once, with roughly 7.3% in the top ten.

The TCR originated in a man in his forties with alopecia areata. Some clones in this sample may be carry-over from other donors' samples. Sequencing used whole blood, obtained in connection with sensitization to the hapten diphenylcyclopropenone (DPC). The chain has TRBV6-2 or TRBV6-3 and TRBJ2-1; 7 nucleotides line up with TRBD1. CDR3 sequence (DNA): TGTGCCAGCAGTCGGGACAGCCTTATGGATGAGCAGTTCCTC. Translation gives CASSRDSLMDEQFL.